This is a list of T cell receptor beta chains from one sample in a study of PD-1 and CTLA-4 blockade in melanoma. Some clones are missing from TCRdb's copy, which holds only in-frame ones; the method was immunoSEQ multiplex PCR. Here the sample spans 28,000 or so clones, approximately 90% being singletons. Sequencing was performed on CD8+ T cells from peripheral blood, taken from a patient given anti-PD-1 treatment. Receptor source: a human donor with melanoma. CDR3s include the opening cysteine and the closing phenylalanine or tryptophan. The D gene is left open where the match is weak. Clone size appears in some rows only: once, few, many, or a class for an expanded clone.

TRBJ1-2 TRBV27 NA NA TGTGCCAGCAGTTTCGCAGGGTCAGTACTCTATGGCTACACCTTC CASSFAGSVLYGYTF
TRBJ1-5 TRBV11-3 NA NA TGTGCCAGCAGCCACCATCCCTCCGGGACTGGGAATAGCAATCAGCCCCAGCATTTT CASSHHPSGTGNSNQPQHF
TRBJ2-1 TRBV11-2 once TRBD2 TGTGCCAGCAGCGCAGGACTAGCGGGGAATGAGCAGTTCTTC CASSAGLAGNEQFF
TRBJ1-4 TRBV11-2 NA NA TGTGCCAGCAGCCTAGGGAATGAAAAACTGTTTTTT CASSLGNEKLFF
TRBJ1-5 TRBV28 once NA TGTGCCAGCAGTCGGGATCAGCCCCAGCATTTT CASSRDQPQHF
TRBJ2-3 TRBV6-2/TRBV6-3 NA NA TGTGCCAGCAGTTACCTGGAGGGGGTCACAGATACGCAGTATTTT CASSYLEGVTDTQYF
TRBJ2-2 TRBV14 NA NA TGTGCCAGCAGCCAAGGGCAGGGGAACACCGGGGAGCTGTTTTTT CASSQGQGNTGELFF
TRBJ1-1 TRBV28 NA NA TGTGCCAGCAGTTTAGGTAGGACAGCGAACACTGAAGCTTTCTTT CASSLGRTANTEAFF
TRBJ2-1 TRBV28 NA TRBD1 TGTGCCAGCAGTTCGACAGGGTGGCCAGAGAATGAGCAGTTCTTC CASSSTGWPENEQFF
TRBJ2-3 TRBV4-2 NA TRBD2 TGTGCCAGCAGCCAAGATTATGGGGCATTTAGCGGGGGAACAGATACGCAGTATTTT CASSQDYGAFSGGTDTQYF
TRBJ2-4 TRBV9 NA NA TGTGCCAGCAGCTCAGGGGAGGCCAAAAACATTCAGTACTTC CASSSGEAKNIQYF
TRBJ1-1 TRBV7-8 NA NA TGTGCCAGCACCCTCCTGGAAGCGCCTGAAGCTTTCTTT CASTLLEAPEAFF
TRBJ1-2 TRBV2 once NA TGTGCCAGCAGGGACTGGGCAGGAGATTATGGCTACACCTTC CASRDWAGDYGYTF